One and the same sample provided the 4 T cell receptor beta chains below, sequenced in a study of blood T cell repertoires in COVID-19. TCRdb keeps only in-frame clones here, not all; method: immunoSEQ multiplex PCR. The profile shows about 98,000 clones, around 90% of them singletons. Sequencing was done on a sample of peripheral blood. The receptors shown here come from a woman in her fifties or sixties with COVID-19, enrolled during active disease.

The gene calls are TRBV5-6 and TRBJ1-5; unclear D gene. The V and J ends lost 4 bases and 6 bases respectively, with 11 bases between them. Per germline, CDR1 SGHDT and CDR2 YYEEEE. The CDR3 consists of 13 residues. CDR3: CASSRGGSQPQHF. Here the CDR3 DNA reads TGTGCCAGCAGCCGAGGAGGGAGTCAGCCCCAGCATTTT.

The chain recombines TRBV27 with TRBJ2-1; the D gene is possibly TRBD2 (6 bases). Germline V gene sequence: CDR1 MNHEY, CDR2 SMNVEV (reference sequence). The CDR3 is made up of 14 amino acids. The ends were cut back, 5 bases at V and 5 bases at J, with 13 bases in the middle. CDR3 nucleotides: TGTGCCAGCAGTCCCCTACTAGCCAACAATGAGCAGTTCTTC. Translation gives CASSPLLANNEQFF.

The chain couples TRBV24-1 to TRBJ2-1, with TRBD1 identical over 8 bases. Germline V gives CDR1 KGHDR, CDR2 SFDVKD. J lost 3 bases, V lost 3 bases, and 6 bases had no gene match. The CDR3 runs to 16 residues. CDR3 loop: CATSDQGASYYNEQFF. Written as DNA, the CDR3 is TGTGCCACCAGTGATCAGGGGGCCTCATACTACAATGAGCAGTTCTTC.

The chain couples TRBV29-1 to TRBJ2-7; 9 bases align to TRBD1. The CDR3 spans 14 residues. Germline CDR1 is SQVTM and CDR2 is ANQGSEA. With V trimmed by 4 bases and J by 6 bases, 10 bases remained unmatched. This CDR3 reads CSVAPGQGPSEQYF. The CDR3 DNA reads TGCAGCGTTGCCCCGGGACAGGGCCCCAGCGAGCAGTACTTC.